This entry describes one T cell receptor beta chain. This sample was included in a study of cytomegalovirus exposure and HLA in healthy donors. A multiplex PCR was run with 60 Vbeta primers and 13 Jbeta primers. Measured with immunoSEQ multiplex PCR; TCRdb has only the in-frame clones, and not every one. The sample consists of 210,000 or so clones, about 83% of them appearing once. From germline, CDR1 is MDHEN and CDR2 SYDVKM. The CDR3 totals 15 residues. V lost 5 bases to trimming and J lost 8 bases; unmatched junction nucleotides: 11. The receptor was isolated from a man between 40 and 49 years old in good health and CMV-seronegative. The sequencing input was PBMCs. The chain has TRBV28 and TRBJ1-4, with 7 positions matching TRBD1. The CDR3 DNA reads TGTGCCAGCAGTCTCGTCGACAGGGTGAGGGAAAAACTGTTTTTT. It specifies CASSLVDRVREKLFF.